This T cell receptor (beta chain) was recorded in a study of T cells in localized non-small cell lung cancer. From germline, CDR1 is SNHLY and CDR2 FYNNEI. V lost 6 bases to trimming and J lost 1 base; unmatched junction nucleotides: 3. This CDR3 is 14 amino acids long. In regard to this clone: Its antigen remains unidentified.

Profiled with immunoSEQ multiplex PCR; TCRdb holds only in-frame clones, not every one. The data hold some 71,000 clones, with 84% observed a single time. General study points: Adjacent lung exhibited a median of approximately 59 among the 100 most abundant tumor clones. Density of T cells in blood, when higher, went with longer overall survival. Clonality peaked in uninvolved adjacent lung rather than tumor.

The V gene is TRBV2, the J gene TRBJ2-5; 9 bases match TRBD1. The input for sequencing was peripheral blood, taken before any cancer treatment. This TCR was recovered from a female donor aged 60 or older with stage I lung adenocarcinoma. The CDR3 loop is CASSGTGFQETQYF. The CDR3 DNA is TGTGCCAGCAGCGGGACAGGGTTCCAAGAGACCCAGTACTTC.